This TCR beta chain came from a study of OX40 agonist ivuxolimab in advanced cancers. Study-wide results and caveats: The mean number of expanded clones was higher in CD8+ T cells than in CD4+.

Turning to this clone: The antigen remains unidentified.

The CDR3 covers 14 residues. Germline V gives CDR1 LGHNA, CDR2 YSLEER. The V and J ends lost 3 bases and 0 bases respectively, with 9 bases between them. TCRdb's copy holds only in-frame clones and misses some; the assay was immunoSEQ multiplex PCR. The sample has some 44,000 clones; about 85% are singletons. The source was CD4+ or CD8+ T cells sorted from blood, collected in a trial of the OX40 agonist ivuxolimab. This clonotype was sampled from an adult with an advanced solid tumor such as melanoma, head and neck, liver or kidney cancer. The V call is TRBV4-3, the J call TRBJ2-7, with D maybe TRBD2 (5 bases). The CDR3 here is CASSQGTSSYEQYF. CDR3 nucleotides: TGCGCCAGCAGCCAGGGTACTAGCTCCTACGAGCAGTACTTC.